Listed below are T cell receptor beta chains from one sample, sequenced in a study of blood T cell repertoires in COVID-19. Assay used: immunoSEQ multiplex PCR; TCRdb lists only in-frame clones, some missing. The sample shows 25,000 to 30,000 clones, roughly 82% of them seen only once. Material for sequencing was peripheral blood. The receptors derive from a man at least 80 years old with active or convalescent COVID-19. Each CDR3 is given with its conserved first and last residue. Fields, in order: D gene, clone size, J gene, V gene, CDR3 protein, CDR3 DNA. A D gene is named only where the DNA matches it firmly. Some rows mark clone size as missing; the rest say once, few, many or name a class of expanded clone.

D gene: -; clone size: -; J gene: TRBJ2-7; V gene: TRBV1; CDR3 protein: CTSSPYSGQRNSYEQYF; CDR3 DNA: TGCACCAGCAGCCCGTATTCGGGACAGAGGAACTCCTACGAGCAGTACTTC
D gene: TRBD1; clone size: few; J gene: TRBJ1-2; V gene: TRBV3-1/TRBV3-2; CDR3 protein: CASSEGQYYGYTF; CDR3 DNA: TGTGCCAGCAGCGAGGGACAGTACTATGGCTACACCTTC
D gene: -; clone size: once; J gene: TRBJ2-5; V gene: TRBV19; CDR3 protein: CASSISGYYQETQYF; CDR3 DNA: TGTGCCAGTAGTATATCAGGGTATTATCAAGAGACCCAGTACTTC
D gene: -; clone size: few; J gene: TRBJ2-1; V gene: TRBV19; CDR3 protein: CASSLTGKSYNEQFF; CDR3 DNA: TGTGCCAGTAGTCTAACAGGAAAGTCCTACAATGAGCAGTTCTTC
D gene: TRBD1; clone size: -; J gene: TRBJ2-1; V gene: TRBV19; CDR3 protein: CASSDGTGTNEQFF; CDR3 DNA: TGTGCCTCCTCCGACGGGACAGGGACTAATGAGCAGTTCTTC
D gene: TRBD2; clone size: few; J gene: TRBJ2-5; V gene: TRBV27; CDR3 protein: CASRPGSSGRGTQYF; CDR3 DNA: TGTGCCAGCAGACCCGGGTCTAGCGGTCGGGGGACCCAGTACTTC
D gene: TRBD1; clone size: -; J gene: TRBJ1-1; V gene: TRBV25-1; CDR3 protein: CASWGQMNTEAFF; CDR3 DNA: TGTGCCTCCTGGGGACAGATGAACACTGAAGCTTTCTTT
D gene: TRBD1; clone size: -; J gene: TRBJ1-6; V gene: TRBV2; CDR3 protein: CASRDSINSPLHF; CDR3 DNA: TGTGCCAGCCGGGACAGCATTAATTCACCCCTCCACTTT
D gene: -; clone size: -; J gene: TRBJ2-7; V gene: TRBV5-6; CDR3 protein: CASSLWGGTAYEQYF; CDR3 DNA: TGTGCCAGCAGCTTGTGGGGCGGGACAGCCTACGAGCAGTACTTC
D gene: -; clone size: few; J gene: TRBJ1-1; V gene: TRBV5-1; CDR3 protein: CASTIGGKGTLEAFF; CDR3 DNA: TGCGCCAGCACCATCGGGGGGAAAGGGACCCTAGAAGCTTTCTTT
D gene: TRBD1; clone size: -; J gene: TRBJ1-2; V gene: TRBV6-5; CDR3 protein: CASKQDRPDGYTF; CDR3 DNA: TGTGCCAGCAAACAGGACAGGCCTGATGGCTACACCTTC
D gene: TRBD2; clone size: -; J gene: TRBJ2-3; V gene: TRBV28; CDR3 protein: CASSSPGAGGPTDTQYF; CDR3 DNA: TGTGCCAGCAGTTCCCCGGGGGCGGGAGGGCCGACAGATACGCAGTATTTT
D gene: -; clone size: -; J gene: TRBJ2-2; V gene: TRBV5-1; CDR3 protein: CASSLVGALNTGELFF; CDR3 DNA: TGCGCCAGCAGCTTGGTTGGGGCGTTGAACACCGGGGAGCTGTTTTTT
D gene: -; clone size: -; J gene: TRBJ1-4; V gene: TRBV7-8; CDR3 protein: CASSFDGGGELFF; CDR3 DNA: TGTGCCAGCAGCTTTGATGGCGGGGGCGAACTGTTTTTT
D gene: -; clone size: -; J gene: TRBJ1-2; V gene: TRBV5-6; CDR3 protein: CASSPPGSNYGYTF; CDR3 DNA: TGTGCCAGCAGCCCTCCGGGGTCTAACTATGGCTACACCTTC
D gene: TRBD2; clone size: -; J gene: TRBJ2-7; V gene: TRBV13; CDR3 protein: CASSLGGLAGAPSSYEQYF; CDR3 DNA: TGTGCCAGCAGCTTGGGGGGACTAGCGGGAGCCCCAAGCTCCTACGAGCAGTACTTC
D gene: -; clone size: -; J gene: TRBJ1-2; V gene: TRBV5-4; CDR3 protein: CASSLGTTFNYGYTF; CDR3 DNA: TGTGCCAGCAGCTTGGGGACAACCTTTAACTATGGCTACACCTTC
D gene: -; clone size: -; J gene: TRBJ1-4; V gene: TRBV28; CDR3 protein: CASQNSANEKLFF; CDR3 DNA: TGTGCCAGCCAGAACAGTGCCAATGAAAAACTGTTTTTT
D gene: -; clone size: -; J gene: TRBJ1-1; V gene: TRBV14; CDR3 protein: CASSQTRGTEAFF; CDR3 DNA: TGTGCCAGCAGCCAAACTCGAGGCACTGAAGCTTTCTTT
D gene: TRBD2; clone size: -; J gene: TRBJ2-5; V gene: TRBV5-1; CDR3 protein: CASSALAGGQETQYF; CDR3 DNA: TGCGCCAGCAGCGCCCTAGCGGGAGGCCAAGAGACCCAGTACTTC
D gene: TRBD1; clone size: -; J gene: TRBJ2-5; V gene: TRBV5-4; CDR3 protein: CASSLEPTGQETQYF; CDR3 DNA: TGTGCCAGCAGCTTGGAACCGACAGGGCAAGAGACCCAGTACTTC
D gene: TRBD2; clone size: -; J gene: TRBJ2-3; V gene: TRBV15; CDR3 protein: CATSFPGLATDTQYF; CDR3 DNA: TGTGCCACCAGCTTCCCGGGACTAGCAACAGATACGCAGTATTTT
D gene: TRBD1; clone size: -; J gene: TRBJ2-5; V gene: TRBV5-8; CDR3 protein: CASSLARGLPGETQYF; CDR3 DNA: TGTGCCAGCAGCTTGGCCAGGGGGCTTCCCGGGGAGACCCAGTACTTC
D gene: -; clone size: -; J gene: TRBJ2-3; V gene: TRBV27; CDR3 protein: CASSLSAPDTQYF; CDR3 DNA: TGTGCCAGCAGTTTATCGGCTCCAGATACGCAGTATTTT
D gene: TRBD1; clone size: -; J gene: TRBJ1-2; V gene: TRBV5-1; CDR3 protein: CASSLVGQGYGYTF; CDR3 DNA: TGCGCCAGCAGCTTGGTGGGACAGGGTTATGGCTACACCTTC
D gene: TRBD1; clone size: -; J gene: TRBJ2-7; V gene: TRBV10-3; CDR3 protein: CAISDERDRGLEQYF; CDR3 DNA: TGTGCCATCAGTGATGAGCGTGACAGGGGGCTTGAGCAGTACTTC
D gene: TRBD2; clone size: few; J gene: TRBJ2-1; V gene: TRBV3-1/TRBV3-2; CDR3 protein: CASSQERPSGGEGLDEQFF; CDR3 DNA: TGTGCCAGCAGCCAAGAGAGGCCTAGCGGAGGGGAGGGGCTCGATGAGCAGTTCTTC
D gene: -; clone size: once; J gene: TRBJ2-7; V gene: TRBV5-4; CDR3 protein: CASSLDYYEQYF; CDR3 DNA: TGTGCCAGCAGCTTGGACTACTACGAGCAGTACTTC
D gene: -; clone size: -; J gene: TRBJ2-3; V gene: TRBV6-1; CDR3 protein: CASSDRWAWDTQYF; CDR3 DNA: TGTGCCAGCAGTGATAGGTGGGCGTGGGATACGCAGTATTTT
D gene: TRBD1; clone size: -; J gene: TRBJ1-3; V gene: TRBV29-1; CDR3 protein: CSVELQGRNTIYF; CDR3 DNA: TGCAGCGTTGAGCTACAGGGGAGAAACACCATATATTTT
D gene: TRBD1; clone size: few; J gene: TRBJ2-7; V gene: TRBV5-1; CDR3 protein: CASSLAGGASYEQYF; CDR3 DNA: TGCGCCAGCAGCTTGGCAGGGGGCGCTTCCTACGAGCAGTACTTC
D gene: -; clone size: -; J gene: TRBJ1-1; V gene: TRBV21-1; CDR3 protein: CASSKVPDRKAFF; CDR3 DNA: TGTGCCAGCAGCAAAGTTCCTGACAGGAAAGCTTTCTTT
D gene: TRBD2; clone size: -; J gene: TRBJ2-2; V gene: TRBV28; CDR3 protein: CASSNPSGSTGELFF; CDR3 DNA: TGTGCCAGCAGCAACCCTAGCGGGAGTACCGGGGAGCTGTTTTTT
D gene: TRBD1; clone size: -; J gene: TRBJ2-7; V gene: TRBV7-3; CDR3 protein: CASSHIRDRVYEQYF; CDR3 DNA: TGTGCCAGCAGCCACATCCGGGACAGGGTTTACGAGCAGTACTTC